One and the same sample provided the 15 T cell receptor beta chains below, sequenced in a study of blood T cell repertoires in COVID-19. TCRdb's copy holds only in-frame clones and misses some; the assay was immunoSEQ multiplex PCR. The sample lists over 350,000 clones, 86% seen once, with around 1.4% in the top ten. Input material: peripheral blood. These TCRs come from a woman in her thirties with active or convalescent COVID-19.

The chain carries TRBV11-2 and TRBJ1-3, with D unresolved. The CDR3 is 15 residues long. CDR1 and CDR2 (germline): SGHAT, FQNNGV. The V and J ends lost 2 bases and 0 bases respectively, with 8 bases between them. The CDR3 spells CASSLLFLSGNTIYF. For the CDR3, the DNA is TGTGCCAGCAGCTTATTGTTCCTCTCTGGAAACACCATATATTTT.

The gene calls are TRBV5-1 and TRBJ1-1; no firm D call. Per germline, CDR1 SGHRS and CDR2 YFSETQ. The CDR3 is 14 residues long. Trimming took off 1 base at V and 5 bases at J, with 12 bases between the two ends. The CDR3 loop reads CASSLLGAGTEAFF. The CDR3 nucleotides are TGCGCCAGCAGCTTGTTGGGCGCGGGGACTGAAGCTTTCTTT.

The chain employs TRBV27 and TRBJ1-5; weak D call: TRBD1 (6 bases). With 6 bases removed from V and 2 bases from J, the gap between germline ends came to 14 bases. Germline V gives CDR1 MNHEY, CDR2 SMNVEV (reference sequence). This CDR3 comprises 15 residues. In DNA, the CDR3 is TGTGCCAGCAGCTATTCACAGGGCCGCAATCAGCCCCAGCATTTT. Residues: CASSYSQGRNQPQHF.

J is TRBJ1-2 and V is TRBV18; tentative D call: TRBD1 (5 bases). V was shortened by 3 bases and J by 8 bases, with 22 bases between the two germline ends. The CDR3 is made up of 16 amino acids. CDR1 is KGHSH and CDR2 is LQKENI in the germline V gene. This chain's CDR3 is CASSPPTDSFLGGYTF. DNA for the CDR3: TGTGCCAGCTCACCGCCGACAGACAGCTTTTTGGGAGGCTACACCTTC.

The chain is built from TRBV5-1 and TRBJ2-1; 7 bases are shared with TRBD2. This CDR3 comprises 14 residues. Germline trimming cut 1 base from V and 6 bases from J; bases unmatched to any gene: 4. CDR1 is SGHRS and CDR2 is YFSETQ in the germline V gene. CDR3 nucleotide sequence: TGCGCCAGCAGCTTGATCGGGGGGAGCAATGAGCAGTTCTTC. It is translated as CASSLIGGSNEQFF.

This rearrangement joins TRBV21-1 to TRBJ2-5; TRBD1 is the table's D call, not checked against the DNA. TRBV21-1 is a pseudogene segment. The CDR3 is made up of 18 amino acids. The CDR3 here is CASSKVLVASSSRETQYF. The CDR3 nucleotides read TGTGCCAGCAGCAAAGTACTGGTTGCCTCGTCGTCCAGGGAGACCCAGTACTTC.

The CDR3 protein is CATSRALPTGGSTDTQYF. CDR3 bases: TGTGCCACCAGCAGAGCCCTCCCTACAGGGGGAAGCACAGATACGCAGTATTTT. The chain is built from TRBV15 and TRBJ2-3; 8 nucleotides align to TRBD1. The CDR3 spans 18 residues. Germline CDR1 and CDR2: LNHNV and YYDKDF (reference sequence). V was clipped by 1 base and J by 0 bases; unmatched bases: 9.

The V gene is TRBV16, the J gene TRBJ1-1; no clear D. The CDR3 runs 12 residues. Deletions cut 4 bases from V and 6 bases from J, with 9 bases between. Germline loops: CDR1 KGHSY, CDR2 FQNENV. In DNA, the CDR3 is TGTGCCAGCAGCCGGGCCCCAGCTGAAGCTTTCTTT. The encoded protein is CASSRAPAEAFF. Supplemented by reference TRBV16 and TRBJ1-1, the full variable domain reads GEEVAQTPKHLVRGEGQKAKLYCAPIKGHSYVFWYQQVLKNEFKFLISFQNENVFDETGMPKERFSAKCLPNSPCSLEIQATKLEDSAVYFCASSRAPAEAFFGQGTRLTVV.

This clone has just one count. The chain's CDR3 is CASSQEVLEQFF. DNA of the CDR3: TGTGCCAGCAGCCAAGAAGTACTTGAGCAGTTCTTC. The chain recombines TRBV14 with TRBJ2-1; D unresolved. In germline, CDR1 is SGHDN, CDR2 FVKESK. CDR3 size: 12 residues. The V and J ends lost 0 bases and 9 bases respectively, with 6 bases between them.

The chain recombines TRBV15 with TRBJ2-7; possibly TRBD1 for D (6 bases). The CDR3 spans 16 residues. CDR1 LNHNV and CDR2 YYDKDF come from the germline V gene (reference sequence). The V gene lost 3 bases and the J gene lost 2 bases, with 17 bases spanning the gap. CDR3 sequence reads: CATSSQTGPRAYEQYF. In nucleotides, the CDR3 is TGTGCCACCAGCAGTCAGACAGGACCCCGAGCCTACGAGCAGTACTTC.

The rearrangement links TRBV4-1 to TRBJ1-3; D is uncertain. The CDR3 totals 18 residues. Germline assignment: CDR1 MGHRA and CDR2 YSYEKL. Trimming stripped 1 base from V and 0 bases from J, with 16 bases between. The CDR3 region has the DNA TGCGCCAGCAGCCAAGGAGGAGGGCGCAAAAGCTCTGGAAACACCATATATTTT. The encoded protein is CASSQGGGRKSSGNTIYF.

The chain employs TRBV10-1 and TRBJ1-1, with D tentatively TRBD1 (6 bases). The germline V and J ends were trimmed by 6 bases and 2 bases, with 10 bases remaining between them. This CDR3 is built from 13 residues. Per germline, CDR1 WNHNN and CDR2 SYGVQD (reference sequence). The CDR3 DNA reads TGCGCCAGCAGCGGACAGATTAACACTGAAGCTTTCTTT. Translation: CASSGQINTEAFF.

The rearrangement joins TRBV29-1 to TRBJ2-7, with D uncertain. Per the germline V gene, CDR1 is SQVTM and CDR2 is ANQGSEA. Trimming left V 0 bases short and J 0 bases short, with 12 bases between. The CDR3 has 15 residues. The CDR3 DNA reads TGCAGCGTTGAAGACGCCAGTTGGAGCTCCTACGAGCAGTACTTC. It specifies CSVEDASWSSYEQYF.

V and J are TRBV3-1 (or the pseudogene TRBV3-2) and TRBJ2-5; 7 bases agree with TRBD1. With 3 bases clipped from V and 1 base from J, the junction kept 5 bases outside the gene matches. Germline V gene data show CDR1 as LGHDT and CDR2 as YNNKEL (reference sequence). The CDR3 spans 15 residues. The CDR3 DNA reads TGTGCCAGCAGCCAGTGGGGACAGCCCCAAGAGACCCAGTACTTC. It specifies CASSQWGQPQETQYF.

This chain connects TRBV4-1 to TRBJ2-7; D is possibly TRBD1 (6 bases). Deletions cut 3 bases from V and 0 bases from J, with 12 bases between. CDR3 length equals 15 residues. Germline V CDR1 and CDR2: MGHRA, YSYEKL. The CDR3 bases are TGCGCCAGCAGCCAGAGCAACAGGGACTCCTACGAGCAGTACTTC. Its translation is CASSQSNRDSYEQYF.